These 12 T cell receptor beta chains were sequenced from one sample in a study of cytomegalovirus exposure and HLA in healthy donors. Primers included in the PCR were 60 Vbeta and 13 Jbeta primers. Here immunoSEQ multiplex PCR was the method, and the copy in TCRdb shows in-frame clones only, minus some. The profile shows about 170,000 clones, about three quarters of them singletons. Sequencing was performed on PBMCs. The receptors derive from a girl aged 5 to 17 in good health and CMV-seronegative.

CDR3 sequence (DNA): TGTGCCAGCAGCGCGGGACAGGGTGGGGGCTATGGCTACACCTTC. It translates to CASSAGQGGGYGYTF. The chain couples TRBV6-4 to TRBJ1-2; TRBD1 agrees at 9 bases. Germline CDR1 MRHNA, CDR2 SNTAGT. V shed 6 bases and J 4 bases; nucleotides not matched to a gene: 9. There are 15 residues in the CDR3.

This chain links TRBV7-9 with TRBJ2-3; D is unresolved. Germline V lookup: CDR1 SEHNR, CDR2 FQNEAQ (reference sequence). Trimming cost V 5 bases and J 4 bases, with 16 bases left between them. The CDR3 is 15 residues long. CDR3 sequence reads: CASSPPVLPADTQYF. CDR3 nucleotide sequence: TGTGCCAGCAGCCCACCGGTACTCCCGGCAGATACGCAGTATTTT.

There are a few counts of this clone. The genes are TRBV18 and TRBJ2-7; TRBD2 is a possible D gene (6 bases). Germline loops: CDR1 KGHSH, CDR2 LQKENI. The ends were cut back, 5 bases at V and 3 bases at J, with 14 bases in the middle. The CDR3 loop spans 14 amino acids. DNA for the CDR3: TGTGCCAGCTCAGGGACCCCGGGAGTCTACGAGCAGTACTTC. Translated: CASSGTPGVYEQYF. The entire variable domain, with the rest obtained from reference TRBV18 and TRBJ2-7, is as follows: NAGVMQNPRHLVRRRGQEARLRCSPMKGHSHVYWYRQLPEEGLKFMVYLQKENIIDESGMPKERFSAEFPKEGPSILRIQQVVRGDSAAYFCASSGTPGVYEQYFGPGTRLTVT.

J is TRBJ2-7 and V is TRBV30; a weak D match, TRBD1 (6 bases). Germline V lookup: CDR1 GTSNPN, CDR2 SVGIG (reference sequence). This CDR3 has 13 residues. Trimming cost V 5 bases and J 0 bases, with 11 bases left between them. The CDR3 loop is CAWSEGGSYEQYF. CDR3 nucleotides: TGTGCCTGGTCTGAAGGGGGCTCCTACGAGCAGTACTTC.

This clone was detected only a few times. The J gene is TRBJ1-1, the V gene TRBV12-5; maybe TRBD1 (5 bases). CDR1 and CDR2 from the germline V gene are LGHNT and FRNRAP. This CDR3 has 12 residues. V lost 1 base, J lost 10 bases, and 10 bases lay in between. The CDR3 DNA follows: TGTGCTAGTGGTTTGGAAGGGGTGTCAGCTTTCTTT. Translation gives CASGLEGVSAFF.

V gene TRBV19 combines with J gene TRBJ2-2, with D possibly matching TRBD1 (6 bases). Trimming cost V 9 bases and J 1 base, with 12 bases left between them. The CDR3 runs 14 residues. Germline CDR1 is LNHDA and CDR2 is SQIVND (reference sequence). This CDR3 reads CASWGQGNTGELFF. DNA for the CDR3: TGTGCCAGCTGGGGGCAGGGGAACACCGGGGAGCTGTTTTTT.

The V gene is TRBV5-1, the J gene TRBJ2-3; TRBD2 is a possible D gene (6 bases). The germline gives CDR1 SGHRS, CDR2 YFSETQ. The CDR3 is made up of 15 amino acids. Deletions cut 3 bases from V and 2 bases from J, with 13 bases between. CDR3 in amino acids: CASSSGTLNTDTQYF. CDR3 coding DNA: TGCGCCAGCAGCTCCGGGACTCTTAACACAGATACGCAGTATTTT.

This clone was counted once. Here the CDR3 DNA reads TGTGCCATCAGTGAGTCGTGGACACCGGACTCTGGGGCCAACGTCCTGACTTTC. Its translation is CAISESWTPDSGANVLTF. V and J are TRBV10-3 and TRBJ2-6; TRBD1 is a possible D gene (5 bases). With 0 bases removed from V and 0 bases from J, the gap between germline ends came to 12 bases. CDR1 and CDR2 from the germline V gene are ENHRY and SYGVKD. The CDR3 has 18 residues.

This clone occurred a few times. The gene calls are TRBV5-1 and TRBJ2-1, with TRBD2 as a possible D gene (7 bases). V lost 4 bases, J lost 7 bases, and 21 bases lay in between. Per the germline V gene, CDR1 is SGHRS and CDR2 is YFSETQ. The CDR3 sequence is 16 residues long. CDR3 region: CASSPFSRGASNEQFF. The DNA for the CDR3 is TGCGCCAGCAGCCCCTTTAGTCGGGGGGCCAGTAATGAGCAGTTCTTC. Full variable domain (outside the CDR3, taken from reference TRBV5-1 and TRBJ2-1): KAGVTQTPRYLIKTRGQQVTLSCSPISGHRSVSWYQQTPGQGLQFLFEYFSETQRNKGNFPGRFSGRQFSNSRSEMNVSTLELGDSALYLCASSPFSRGASNEQFFGPGTRLTVL.

The V gene is TRBV6-5, the J gene TRBJ1-6; TRBD1 matches 9 bases. CDR3 size: 15 residues. V shed 4 bases and J 7 bases; nucleotides not matched to a gene: 5. The V gene's germline CDR1 is MNHEY and CDR2 SVGAGI. The CDR3 nucleotides are TGTGCCAGCAGTTTAACACAGGGGGCGAATTCACCCCTCCACTTT. It translates to CASSLTQGANSPLHF.

This chain joins TRBV30 and TRBJ2-5; TRBD1 agrees at 7 bases. J lost 2 bases, V lost 8 bases, and 20 bases had no gene match. Germline V CDR1 and CDR2: GTSNPN, SVGIG (reference sequence). This CDR3 contains 17 residues. The CDR3, as DNA: TGTGCCGGGCAAGGGGGCGCGACAACCAAAATACAAGAGACCCAGTACTTC. It is translated as CAGQGGATTKIQETQYF.

The CDR3 sequence: CASSYGDSYYNEQFF. The CDR3 nucleotides are TGTGCCAGCAGTTACGGGGACAGCTACTACAATGAGCAGTTCTTC. The rearrangement uses TRBV6-5 and TRBJ2-1; 7 bases are shared with TRBD1. The germline V gene encodes CDR1 MNHEY and CDR2 SVGAGI. J was trimmed by 3 bases and V by 2 bases; bases with no gene match: 4. This CDR3 comprises 15 residues.